This paragraph reports one T cell receptor beta chain. The antigen is undetermined. The source of the sample is a study of T-cell reconstitution after alpha-beta-depleted transplantation in children. CDR1 and CDR2 from the germline V gene are LGHNA and YNFKEQ. V was shortened by 5 bases and J by 11 bases, with 19 bases between the two germline ends. This CDR3 has 14 amino acids. Notes on the study in general: T-cell counts and diversity at one year following transplant were attributed mainly to newly produced T cells.

During its preparation, the TCRbeta library received unique molecular identifiers. TCRdb called the PCR reads again in MiXCR, with one record for every CDR3 protein. The table shows a few hundred thousand distinct CDR3 sequences, with almost 8% occurring only once. The chain employs TRBV4-2 and TRBJ2-1, with D perhaps matching TRBD2 (6 bases). The clonotype originates from a female patient between 2 and 10 years old who had a stem cell transplant for Fanconi anemia, so the T cells may come from the graft donor. Source: peripheral blood, taken 360 days after TCRalphabeta/CD19-depleted stem cell transplant. CDR3 in DNA: TGTGCCAGCAGCTCCTTGGACTACCCTCCAAAGCAGTTCTTC. This gives the protein CASSSLDYPPKQFF.